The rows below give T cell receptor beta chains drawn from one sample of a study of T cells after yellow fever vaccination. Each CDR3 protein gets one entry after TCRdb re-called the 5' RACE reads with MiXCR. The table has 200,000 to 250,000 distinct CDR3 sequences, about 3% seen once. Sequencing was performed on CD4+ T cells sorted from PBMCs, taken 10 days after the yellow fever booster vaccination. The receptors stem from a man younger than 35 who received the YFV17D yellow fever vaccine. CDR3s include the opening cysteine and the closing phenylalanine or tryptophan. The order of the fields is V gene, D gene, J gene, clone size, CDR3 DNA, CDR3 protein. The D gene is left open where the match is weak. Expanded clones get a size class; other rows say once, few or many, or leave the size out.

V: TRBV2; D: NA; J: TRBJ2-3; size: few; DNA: TGTGCCAGCGGGGAACAGGGCCCGCTCTTCACAGATACGCAGTATTTT; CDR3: CASGEQGPLFTDTQYF
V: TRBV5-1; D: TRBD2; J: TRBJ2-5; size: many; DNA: TGCGCCAGCAGCGCCAGAGCGGGGGGGCGGGAGACCCAGTACTTC; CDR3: CASSARAGGRETQYF
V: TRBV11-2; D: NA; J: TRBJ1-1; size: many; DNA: TGTGCCAGCAGCTTCAGTAGCATGAACACTGAAGCTTTCTTT; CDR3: CASSFSSMNTEAFF
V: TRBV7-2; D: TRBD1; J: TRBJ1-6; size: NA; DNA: TGTGCCAGCAGCTTTGAAGGGGGCCGGTCACCCCTCCACTTT; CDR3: CASSFEGGRSPLHF
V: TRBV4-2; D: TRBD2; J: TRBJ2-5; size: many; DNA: TGTGCCAGCAGCAGCGGGACTAGCGGCCAAGAGACCCAGTACTTC; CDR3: CASSSGTSGQETQYF
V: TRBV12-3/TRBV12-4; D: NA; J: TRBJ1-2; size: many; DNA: TGTGCCAGCAGTCGAACAGGAGAGGGCTATGGCTACACCTTC; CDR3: CASSRTGEGYGYTF
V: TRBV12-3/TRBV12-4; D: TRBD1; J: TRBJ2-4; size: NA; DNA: TGTGCCAGCAGTTGGAGACAGGGGGACGAAAACATTCAGTACTTC; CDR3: CASSWRQGDENIQYF
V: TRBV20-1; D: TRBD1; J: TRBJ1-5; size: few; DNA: TGCAGTGCTACTGGGACAGGGGGAGCGAATCAGCCCCAGCATTTT; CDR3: CSATGTGGANQPQHF
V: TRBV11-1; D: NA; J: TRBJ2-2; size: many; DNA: TGTGCCAGCAGCCCCCGGATAGTCACCGGGGAGCTGTTTTTT; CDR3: CASSPRIVTGELFF
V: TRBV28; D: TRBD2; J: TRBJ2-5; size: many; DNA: TGTGCCAGCAGTTTGGGGGGGGCTAGCGGGGACCCTCAAGAGACCCAGTACTTC; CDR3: CASSLGGASGDPQETQYF
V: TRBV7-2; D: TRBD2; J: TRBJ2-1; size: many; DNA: TGTGCCAGCAGCTTATCACTAGCGAGCAATGAGCAGTTCTTC; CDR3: CASSLSLASNEQFF
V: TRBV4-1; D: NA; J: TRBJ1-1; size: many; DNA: TGCGCCAGCAGCCACCCAGGGCGGGGAGACACTGAAGCTTTCTTT; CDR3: CASSHPGRGDTEAFF
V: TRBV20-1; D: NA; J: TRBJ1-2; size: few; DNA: TGCAGTGCTAGTTCTGGGTCGGTGGAGAGCTACACCTTC; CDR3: CSASSGSVESYTF
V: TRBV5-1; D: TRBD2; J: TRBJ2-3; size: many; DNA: TGCGCCAGCAGCTTGTATACTAGCGGGGGGGCAATTACGCAGTATTTT; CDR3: CASSLYTSGGAITQYF
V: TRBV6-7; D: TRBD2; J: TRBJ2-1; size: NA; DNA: TGTGCCAGCAGTTACTCTCTAGCGGGCATTGGGGATGAGCAGTTCTTC; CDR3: CASSYSLAGIGDEQFF
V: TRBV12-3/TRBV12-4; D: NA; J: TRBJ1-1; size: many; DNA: TGTGCCAGCAGTTCGCAACAGGGGAACACTGAAGCTTTCTTT; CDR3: CASSSQQGNTEAFF
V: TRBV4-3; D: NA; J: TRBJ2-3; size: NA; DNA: TGCGCCAGCAGCCAAGATCGGAAGAGCTATGCCTCAGATACGCAGTATTTT; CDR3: CASSQDRKSYASDTQYF
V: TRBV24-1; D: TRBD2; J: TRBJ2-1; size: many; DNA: TGTGCCACCAGTGATTCCTCGGGGAGGGCTCTCTATGAGCAGTTCTTC; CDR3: CATSDSSGRALYEQFF
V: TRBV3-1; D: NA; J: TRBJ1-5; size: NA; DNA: TGTGCCAGCAGCCAAGGAAATAGCAATCAGCCCCAGCATTTT; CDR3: CASSQGNSNQPQHF
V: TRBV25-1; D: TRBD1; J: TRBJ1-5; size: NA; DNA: TGTGCCAGCAGTGGGGGACAGTTTAGCAATCAGCCCCAGCATTTT; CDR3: CASSGGQFSNQPQHF
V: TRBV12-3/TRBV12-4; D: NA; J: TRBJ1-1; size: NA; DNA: TGTGCCAGCACCCCACAGTCCTGGAACACTGAAGCTTTCTTT; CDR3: CASTPQSWNTEAFF
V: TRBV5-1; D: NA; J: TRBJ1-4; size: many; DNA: TGCGCCAGCAGCTTGTCAGGGACTAATGAAAAACTGTTTTTT; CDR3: CASSLSGTNEKLFF
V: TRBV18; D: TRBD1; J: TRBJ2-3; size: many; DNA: TGTGCCAGCTCACCACCGAGACAGGGAGATACGCAGTATTTT; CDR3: CASSPPRQGDTQYF
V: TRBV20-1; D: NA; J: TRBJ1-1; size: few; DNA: TGCAGTGCTAGCGTCCGTTTCGCTGAAGCTTTCTTT; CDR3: CSASVRFAEAFF
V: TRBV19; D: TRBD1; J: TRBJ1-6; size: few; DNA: TGTGCCAGTAGTATCCTTGGACAGGGCAATTCACCCCTCCACTTT; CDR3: CASSILGQGNSPLHF
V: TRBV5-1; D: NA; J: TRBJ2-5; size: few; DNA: TGCGCCAGCAGCTTAGAAGGGACTGGGTACCAAGAGACCCAGTACTTC; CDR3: CASSLEGTGYQETQYF
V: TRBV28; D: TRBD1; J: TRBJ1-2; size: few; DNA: TGTGCCAGCACTCAGGGGGGCGTAGGCTACACCTTC; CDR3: CASTQGGVGYTF
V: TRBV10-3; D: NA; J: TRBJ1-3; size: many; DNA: TGTGCCATCAGTGAGCCCCCAGGAAGACCCTCTGGAAACACCATATATTTT; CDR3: CAISEPPGRPSGNTIYF
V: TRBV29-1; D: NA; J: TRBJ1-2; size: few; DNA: TGCAGCGTTAGTACAGGCTATGGCTACACCTTC; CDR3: CSVSTGYGYTF
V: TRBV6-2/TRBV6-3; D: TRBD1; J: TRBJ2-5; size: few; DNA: TGTGCCAGCAGTGCCGGGACAGGCAATGTGGAGACCCAGTACTTC; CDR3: CASSAGTGNVETQYF
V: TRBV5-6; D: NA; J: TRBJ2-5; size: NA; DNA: TGTGCCAGCAGCTTGAACGGGGGATCGGGGACCCAGTACTTC; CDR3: CASSLNGGSGTQYF
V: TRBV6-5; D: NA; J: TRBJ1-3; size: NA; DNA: TGTGCCAGCAGTTACTCATGGCTCAGTTACGGTTCTGGAAACACCATATATTTT; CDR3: CASSYSWLSYGSGNTIYF
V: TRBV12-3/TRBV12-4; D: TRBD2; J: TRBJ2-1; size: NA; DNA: TGTGCCAGCAGTTCGCCGAGCGGGGGGGCCTACAATGAGCAGTTCTTC; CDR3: CASSSPSGGAYNEQFF
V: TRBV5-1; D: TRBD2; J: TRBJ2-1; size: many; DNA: TGCGCCAGCAGCTTGCCGCCTAGCGGGGGCGGCAATGAGCAGTTCTTC; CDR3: CASSLPPSGGGNEQFF
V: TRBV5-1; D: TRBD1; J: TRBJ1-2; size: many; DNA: TGCGCCAGCAGCTCGCAACAGGGGGCGGATGGCTACACCTTC; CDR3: CASSSQQGADGYTF
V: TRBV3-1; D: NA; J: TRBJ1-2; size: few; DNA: TGTGCCAGCAGCCAAGAATCGGTGTGGGAGCAAAACTATGGCTACACCTTC; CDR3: CASSQESVWEQNYGYTF
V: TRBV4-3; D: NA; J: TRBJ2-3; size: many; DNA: TGCGCCAGCAGCCAAGGACGGGCTAGCCCTCAGGGCACAGATACGCAGTATTTT; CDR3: CASSQGRASPQGTDTQYF
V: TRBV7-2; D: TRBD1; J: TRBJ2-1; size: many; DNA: TGTGCCAGCAGCAGACGGGACAGGGGGCCCCACAATGAGCAGTTCTTC; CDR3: CASSRRDRGPHNEQFF
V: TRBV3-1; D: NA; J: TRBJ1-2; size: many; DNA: TGTGCCAGCAGCCAAGAGGGGCGAGGGAACGGTGGCTACACCTTC; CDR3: CASSQEGRGNGGYTF
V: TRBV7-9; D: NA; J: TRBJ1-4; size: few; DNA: TGTGCCAGCAGCTTAATAGGGAGCAATGAAAAACTGTTTTTT; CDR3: CASSLIGSNEKLFF
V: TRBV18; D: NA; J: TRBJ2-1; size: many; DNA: TGTGCCAGCGGGAAGGACAGCTACAATGAGCAGTTCTTC; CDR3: CASGKDSYNEQFF
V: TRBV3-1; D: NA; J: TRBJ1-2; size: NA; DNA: TGTGCCAGCAGCCAAGGTAACACGGACCGAGCGAGCACCTTC; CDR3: CASSQGNTDRASTF
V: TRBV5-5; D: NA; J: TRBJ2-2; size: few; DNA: TGTGCCAGCAGCTTGGCACTAAACGGGGAGCTGTTTTTT; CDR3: CASSLALNGELFF
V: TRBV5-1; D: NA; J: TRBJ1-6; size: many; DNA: TGCGCCAGCAGCTTGGGAAGACCAGGTAATTCACCCCTCCACTTT; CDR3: CASSLGRPGNSPLHF
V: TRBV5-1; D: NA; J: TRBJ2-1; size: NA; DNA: TGCGCCAGCAGCTTGGTCGAAGGCACCAATGAGCAGTTCTTC; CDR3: CASSLVEGTNEQFF
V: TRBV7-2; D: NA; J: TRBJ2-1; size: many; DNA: TGTGCCAGCAGCCCCCCAGGGTCCTACAATGAGCAGTTCTTC; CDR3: CASSPPGSYNEQFF
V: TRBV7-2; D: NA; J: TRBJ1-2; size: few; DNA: TGTGCCAGCAGCTTGGAGAGATTTGGCTACACCTTC; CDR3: CASSLERFGYTF
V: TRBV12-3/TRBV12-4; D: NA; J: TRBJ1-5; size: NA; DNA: TGTGCCAGCAGTTTATTTGGGGGTCCCCAGCATTTT; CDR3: CASSLFGGPQHF
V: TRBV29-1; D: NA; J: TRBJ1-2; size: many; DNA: TGCAGCGTTCGAGTCGGAGCTAACTATGGCTACACCTTC; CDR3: CSVRVGANYGYTF
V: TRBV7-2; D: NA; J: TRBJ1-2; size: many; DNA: TGTGCCAGCAGCTTTAACAGGAACTATGGCTACACCTTC; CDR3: CASSFNRNYGYTF
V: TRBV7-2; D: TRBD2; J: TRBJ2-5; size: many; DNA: TGTGCCAGCAGCTTAGACCGGGGGAGGGCAGAGACCCAGTACTTC; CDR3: CASSLDRGRAETQYF
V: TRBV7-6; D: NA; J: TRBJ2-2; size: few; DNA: TGTGCCAGCAGCATTCCTACCGGGAGCAACCGGGAGCTGTTTTTT; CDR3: CASSIPTGSNRELFF
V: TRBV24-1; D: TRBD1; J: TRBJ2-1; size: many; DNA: TGTGCCACCAGTGATCCGGGACAGGGCAACAATGAGCAGTTCTTC; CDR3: CATSDPGQGNNEQFF
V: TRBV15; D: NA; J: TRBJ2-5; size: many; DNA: TGTGCCACCAGCAGAGTGGGGGGAGAGACCCAGTACTTC; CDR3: CATSRVGGETQYF
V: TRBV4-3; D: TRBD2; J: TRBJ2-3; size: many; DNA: TGCGCCAGCAGCCAAGAAGCCCCTGCGCGGGGGGGAAGAGATACGCAGTATTTT; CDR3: CASSQEAPARGGRDTQYF